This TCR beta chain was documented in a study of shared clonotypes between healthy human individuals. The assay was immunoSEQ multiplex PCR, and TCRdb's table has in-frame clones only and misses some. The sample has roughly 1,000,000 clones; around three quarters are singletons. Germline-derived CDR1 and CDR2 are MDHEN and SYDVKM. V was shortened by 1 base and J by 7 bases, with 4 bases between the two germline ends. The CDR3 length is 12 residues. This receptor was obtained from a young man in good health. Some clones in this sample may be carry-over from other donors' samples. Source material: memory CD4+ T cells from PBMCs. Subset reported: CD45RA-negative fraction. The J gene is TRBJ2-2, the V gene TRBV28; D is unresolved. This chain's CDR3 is CASSLSFGELFF. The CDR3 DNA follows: TGTGCCAGCAGTTTATCTTTCGGGGAGCTGTTTTTT.